Reported below is one TCR beta chain. Its antigen is undetermined. With 60 Vbeta and 13 Jbeta primers, the PCR was carried out. Libraries were prepared by immunoSEQ multiplex PCR; TCRdb keeps only in-frame clonotypes and omits some of them. Here the sample spans roughly 140,000 clones, around 72% being singletons. Germline V gene lookup returns CDR1 SGHTA and CDR2 FQGNSA. With V trimmed by 5 bases and J by 7 bases, 12 bases remained unmatched. The CDR3 loop spans 16 amino acids. This record belongs to a study of cytomegalovirus exposure and HLA in healthy donors. Findings of the study overall: A missense DCLRE1C variant was associated with V- and J-gene trimming of TCR beta chains in a later analysis, and an independent cohort replicated the association. Associated with cytomegalovirus, according to the listing, were 150 to 200 TCR beta chains. A prior analysis recorded that most TCR beta V segments were productive about 90% or about 30% of the time. Later work found that TCR association rates differed between HLA loci; DRB1 had the most and HLA-C the fewest.

The chain carries TRBV7-2 and TRBJ2-3, with 10 bases that match TRBD2. The sequencing sample was made of PBMCs. This sequence originates from a man aged 35 to 55 in good health and CMV-seronegative. The CDR3 sequence is CASSALAGDSLNTQYF. For the CDR3, the DNA is TGTGCCAGCAGCGCCCTAGCGGGAGACTCTCTAAATACGCAGTATTTT.